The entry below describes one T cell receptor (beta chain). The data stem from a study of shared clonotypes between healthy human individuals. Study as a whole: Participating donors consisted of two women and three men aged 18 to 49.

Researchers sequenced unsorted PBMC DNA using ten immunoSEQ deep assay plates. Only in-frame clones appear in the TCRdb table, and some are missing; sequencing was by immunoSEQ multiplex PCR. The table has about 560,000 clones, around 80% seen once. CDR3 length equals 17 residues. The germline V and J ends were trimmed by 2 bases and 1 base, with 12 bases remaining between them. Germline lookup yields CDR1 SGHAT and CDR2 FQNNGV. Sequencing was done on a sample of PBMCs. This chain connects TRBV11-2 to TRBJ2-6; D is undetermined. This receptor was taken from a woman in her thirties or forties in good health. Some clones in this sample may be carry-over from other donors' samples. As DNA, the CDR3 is TGTGCCAGCAGCTTACCAATCCGCTTTTCTGGGGCCAACGTCCTGACTTTC. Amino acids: CASSLPIRFSGANVLTF. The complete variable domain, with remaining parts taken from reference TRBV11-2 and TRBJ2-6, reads EAGVAQSPRYKIIEKRQSVAFWCNPISGHATLYWYQQILGQGPKLLIQFQNNGVVDDSQLPKDRFSAERLKGVDSTLKIQPAKLEDSAVYLCASSLPIRFSGANVLTFGAGSRLTVL.